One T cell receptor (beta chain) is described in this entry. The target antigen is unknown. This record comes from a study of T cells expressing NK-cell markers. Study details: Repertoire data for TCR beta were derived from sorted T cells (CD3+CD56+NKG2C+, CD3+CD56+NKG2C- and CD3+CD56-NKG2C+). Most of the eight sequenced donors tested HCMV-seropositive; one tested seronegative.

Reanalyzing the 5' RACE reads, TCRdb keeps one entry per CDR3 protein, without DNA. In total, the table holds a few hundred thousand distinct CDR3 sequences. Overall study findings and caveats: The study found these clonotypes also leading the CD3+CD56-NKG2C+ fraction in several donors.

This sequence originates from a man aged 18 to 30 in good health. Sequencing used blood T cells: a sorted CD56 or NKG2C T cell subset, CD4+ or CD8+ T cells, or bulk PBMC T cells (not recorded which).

CDR3: CASSRILDEQFF. The chain recombines TRBV12-3 or TRBV12-4 with TRBJ2-1. The CDR3 extends over 12 amino acids.